These T cell receptor beta chains were read from a single sample in a study of beta chain features in type 1 diabetes. Profiling relied on immunoSEQ multiplex PCR, and the TCRdb table lists in-frame clones only, not all of them. The sample includes tens of thousands of clones, 50% to 75% of them seen just once. Sequencing input: Tregs from blood. The receptors shown here come from a woman aged 30 to 39 in good health. Each CDR3 is given with its conserved first and last residue. The D gene is left open where the match is weak. A row's size may be missing; if present it is once, few, many or a size class.

clone_size | j_call | v_call | d_call | cdr3_nt | cdr3_aa
NA | TRBJ2-5 | TRBV5-6 | NA | TGTGCCAGCAGCTTTCGGAGAACTTGGGAGACCCAGTACTTC | CASSFRRTWETQYF
NA | TRBJ1-4 | TRBV28 | TRBD1 | TGTGCCAGCAGATCGGACAGGGGTAATGAAAAACTGTTTTTT | CASRSDRGNEKLFF
few | TRBJ2-1 | TRBV7-9 | NA | TGTGCCAGCAGCTTAGCGGGAGTCAAACTTTACAATGAGCAGTTCTTC | CASSLAGVKLYNEQFF
few | TRBJ2-1 | TRBV7-2 | TRBD2 | TGTGCCAGCAGCCTATGGACTAGCGAGAATGAGCAGTTCTTC | CASSLWTSENEQFF
NA | TRBJ2-2 | TRBV7-2 | NA | TGTGCCAGCAGCTTTAACGCGGGAACGGTCGCCGGGGAGCTGTTTTTT | CASSFNAGTVAGELFF
few | TRBJ2-7 | TRBV29-1 | NA | TGCAGCGTAGTAATAACCCGGGACACCTACGAGCAGTACTTC | CSVVITRDTYEQYF
NA | TRBJ2-3 | TRBV7-2 | NA | TGTGCCAGCAGCTTAGGGGTCCCCGGGGCAGATACGCAGTATTTT | CASSLGVPGADTQYF
NA | TRBJ2-1 | TRBV11-3 | NA | TGTGCCAGCAGCTACTCTAGCGATGCCTACAATGAGCAGTTCTTC | CASSYSSDAYNEQFF
few | TRBJ2-5 | TRBV11-2 | NA | TGTGCCAGCAGCCCCGGTTTAGAGACCCAGTACTTC | CASSPGLETQYF
NA | TRBJ2-1 | TRBV6-1 | NA | TGTGCCAGCAGTCGGACTGTCTACAATGAGCAGTTCTTC | CASSRTVYNEQFF
few | TRBJ1-5 | TRBV4-3 | NA | TGCGCCAGCAGCCAAGATCGGCAGGCCCCCAATCAGCCCCAGCATTTT | CASSQDRQAPNQPQHF
NA | TRBJ2-7 | TRBV28 | TRBD2 | TGTGCCAGCAGCAGCGGGACCTACGAGCAGTACTTC | CASSSGTYEQYF
NA | TRBJ2-5 | TRBV29-1 | TRBD2 | TGCAGCGGGATCATGACTAGCGGATCCCCCCCACAAGAGACCCAGTACTTC | CSGIMTSGSPPQETQYF
NA | TRBJ2-3 | TRBV18 | TRBD2 | TGTGCCAGCTCACCACCGATCGCTAGCGGGAGTGTAGATACGCAGTATTTT | CASSPPIASGSVDTQYF
NA | TRBJ1-2 | TRBV4-3 | NA | TGCGCCAGCAGCCCCGAACTCCCCCCTTCTAACTATGGCTACACCTTC | CASSPELPPSNYGYTF
NA | TRBJ1-1 | TRBV7-2 | NA | TGTGCCAGCAGCTTAGGGGCCCAAGTGAACACTGAAGCTTTCTTT | CASSLGAQVNTEAFF
NA | TRBJ2-7 | TRBV14 | TRBD2 | TGTGCCAGCAGCCAAGATTTGGGAGGGGCGCAATTCGAGCAGTACTTC | CASSQDLGGAQFEQYF
few | TRBJ2-7 | TRBV28 | TRBD2 | TGTGCCAGCAGGCAAACCGGGACTAGTCTCGGGGAGCAGTACTTC | CASRQTGTSLGEQYF
NA | TRBJ2-3 | TRBV30 | NA | TGTGCCTGGAGCGCCGGAGTGTTAGATACGCAGTATTTT | CAWSAGVLDTQYF
few | TRBJ2-7 | TRBV5-6 | NA | TGTGCCAGCAGCTTGTCACTCGGGAGAACGGACGAGCAGTACTTC | CASSLSLGRTDEQYF
NA | TRBJ2-7 | TRBV9 | NA | TGTGCCAGCAGCTCAAGTCTAGCGAGAGGTTACGAGCAGTACTTC | CASSSSLARGYEQYF
NA | TRBJ2-3 | TRBV29-1 | TRBD2 | TGCAGCGTTGGAATTAGCGGGAACACAGATACGCAGTATTTT | CSVGISGNTDTQYF
NA | TRBJ2-2 | TRBV7-2 | NA | TGTGCCAGCAGCTTGCCAACTAGCCTTCGAGGGGAGCTGTTTTTT | CASSLPTSLRGELFF
NA | TRBJ2-1 | TRBV7-2 | TRBD2 | TGTGCCAGCAGAAATGGACTAGCGGGAGCCCACAATGAGCAGTTCTTC | CASRNGLAGAHNEQFF
NA | TRBJ1-5 | TRBV6-1 | NA | TGTGCCAGCAGTCTCTCCAACAGGGCTCAGCATTTT | CASSLSNRAQHF
NA | TRBJ2-7 | TRBV29-1 | NA | TGCAGCGTTAAGAGGGAGTCCCCCTACGAGCAGTACTTC | CSVKRESPYEQYF
NA | TRBJ2-3 | TRBV5-4 | TRBD2 | TGTGCCAGCAGCTTGGGACTAGCGGGAGATATAGATACGCAGTATTTT | CASSLGLAGDIDTQYF
few | TRBJ2-3 | TRBV9 | TRBD2 | TGTGCCAGCAGCGTAGAGGCGGGAGGGGGAACAGATACGCAGTATTTT | CASSVEAGGGTDTQYF
NA | TRBJ2-1 | TRBV28 | TRBD2 | TGTGCCAGCAGTTTTAGACTAGCGGAGCAGTTCTTC | CASSFRLAEQFF
NA | TRBJ2-5 | TRBV5-6 | TRBD1 | TGTGCCAGCAGCTTACGGACAGGGGGCGCGGAGACCCAGTACTTC | CASSLRTGGAETQYF
NA | TRBJ1-2 | TRBV10-3 | TRBD1 | TGTGCCATCAGTGAGAGACAGGGAAACGGCTACACCTTC | CAISERQGNGYTF
NA | TRBJ1-5 | TRBV7-3 | NA | TGTGCCAGCTCCGGGGGGGGGAGGGGCAATCAGCCCCAGCATTTT | CASSGGGRGNQPQHF
NA | TRBJ2-7 | TRBV7-2 | NA | TGTGCCAGCAGTATCTCCTACGAGCAGTACTTC | CASSISYEQYF
NA | TRBJ2-3 | TRBV5-4 | NA | TGTGCCAGCAGCATCAGCGGCACAGATACGCAGTATTTT | CASSISGTDTQYF
NA | TRBJ2-3 | TRBV5-1 | TRBD1 | TGCGCCAGCAGCTCCCGGGACAGGAGACGCACAGATACGCAGTATTTT | CASSSRDRRRTDTQYF
NA | TRBJ2-3 | TRBV21-1 | NA | TGTGCCAGCAGCGGAGGAGCGGGAGCCCAAGATACGCAGTATTTT | CASSGGAGAQDTQYF
few | TRBJ2-1 | TRBV5-4 | NA | TGTGCCAGCAGCTCACAGTTTTACAATGAGCAGTTCTTC | CASSSQFYNEQFF
NA | TRBJ2-5 | TRBV5-5 | NA | TGTGCCAGCAGCTTGAACACGGGGGAAGTGTGGACCCAGTACTTC | CASSLNTGEVWTQYF
NA | TRBJ2-7 | TRBV9 | NA | TGTGCCAGCAGCGCTTCCCCCCGGGAGCAGTACTTC | CASSASPREQYF
NA | TRBJ2-2 | TRBV4-3 | NA | TGCGCCAGCAGCCAAGATTCGGTAGGGGCGTTCACCGGGGAGCTGTTTTTT | CASSQDSVGAFTGELFF
few | TRBJ2-1 | TRBV9 | NA | TGTGCCAGCAGCGTGCTCGGGAGTTCCTACAATGAGCAGTTCTTC | CASSVLGSSYNEQFF
NA | TRBJ2-5 | TRBV9 | TRBD2 | TGTGCCAGCAGCGTGGGCGGGGGAGAGACCCAGTACTTC | CASSVGGGETQYF
NA | TRBJ2-6 | TRBV18 | TRBD1 | TGTGCCAGCTCACCATCTACAGGGGTTCTTGGGGCCAACGTCCTGACTTTC | CASSPSTGVLGANVLTF
NA | TRBJ1-2 | TRBV7-9 | NA | TGTGCCAGCAGCTTAACCCCAGGGGACTATGGCTACACCTTC | CASSLTPGDYGYTF
NA | TRBJ2-2 | TRBV19 | NA | TGTGCCAGTAGTGTCCTCAGGGTTACGGACACCGGGGAGCTGTTTTTT | CASSVLRVTDTGELFF
NA | TRBJ2-1 | TRBV5-1 | TRBD2 | TGCGCCAGCAGCTTGGTTGGGACTAGCTTCGATGAGCAGTTCTTC | CASSLVGTSFDEQFF
NA | TRBJ2-7 | TRBV7-2 | NA | TGTGCCAGCAGCTTAGTTAGGGGGGGTGTCGAGCAGTACTTC | CASSLVRGGVEQYF
NA | TRBJ1-4 | TRBV25-1 | TRBD1 | TGTGCCAGCAGTACAGGGGCAACTAATGAAAAACTGTTTTTT | CASSTGATNEKLFF
NA | TRBJ1-1 | TRBV9 | TRBD1 | TGTGCCAGCAGCGCCGGGACAGGGGGCGTGGGGACTGAAGCTTTCTTT | CASSAGTGGVGTEAFF
NA | TRBJ1-4 | TRBV5-5 | NA | TGTGCCAGCAGCTTGGGCAGTCTAGTTGAAAAACTGTTTTTT | CASSLGSLVEKLFF
NA | TRBJ2-5 | TRBV7-2 | NA | TGTGCCAGCAGCTTAGCAATCGACGGGGACCAGTACTTC | CASSLAIDGDQYF
few | TRBJ2-3 | TRBV4-3 | TRBD2 | TGCGCCAGCAGCCCCGGACTAGCGGGAGGGCCGGTAACAGATACGCAGTATTTT | CASSPGLAGGPVTDTQYF
NA | TRBJ2-1 | TRBV11-1 | TRBD2 | TGTGCCAGCAGCTCCCTGTGGGGGGGCAATGAGCAGTTCTTC | CASSSLWGGNEQFF
few | TRBJ2-5 | TRBV7-9 | TRBD2 | TGTGCCAGCAGCTTTCTCGGTCAGACTAGCGGGAGCGCAGAGACCCAGTACTTC | CASSFLGQTSGSAETQYF
NA | TRBJ1-2 | TRBV29-1 | NA | TGCAGCGTGGCTACCGGGTCCTATGGCTACACCTTC | CSVATGSYGYTF
once | TRBJ2-3 | TRBV7-9 | TRBD2 | TGTGCCAGCAGCCAAGGAAGGCTCGCGGGGGACACAGATACGCAGTATTTT | CASSQGRLAGDTDTQYF